The clone carrying this TCR beta chain is termed medium-sized. The data derive from a study of metastatic and nonmetastatic thyroid tumors. Germline CDR1 and CDR2: MGHRA and YSYEKL. The CDR3 spans 13 residues. Trimming removed 0 bases at V and 7 bases at J, with 7 bases between. MiXCR was used by TCRdb to re-call the PCR reads. The sample has approximately 24,000 clones; about 20% are singletons. Thyroid surgery was performed in patients who had received no treatment beforehand. The sample was blood. This sequence joins TRBV4-1 and TRBJ1-5; D not certain. This TCR came from a male donor with papillary thyroid cancer or a benign thyroid nodule (not recorded which). Some clones in this sample may be carry-over from other donors' samples. The CDR3 DNA follows: TGCGCCAGCAGCCAAGAGGGGAGGCAGCCCCAGCATTTT. Protein sequence: CASSQEGRQPQHF.